This TCR beta chain emerged from a study of radiation and T cells in renal cell carcinoma. Study-wide results and caveats: From baseline, blood top tumor clonotypes peaked at 2 weeks post-radiation. Without pretreatment biopsies, baseline tumor clonotype presence was undetermined.

With 2 bases clipped from V and 2 bases from J, the junction kept 6 bases outside the gene matches. This CDR3 contains 16 residues. Looked up from germline, CDR1 is SGHRS and CDR2 is YFSETQ. As to time point: blood 4 weeks post-SBRT, at nephrectomy. Treatment of the sample: 15 Gy SBRT to primary tumor, nephrectomy 4 weeks later. Blood was sampled at baseline, 2 weeks and 4 weeks after SBRT. The tumor was a clear cell renal cell carcinoma. This clone was picked up one time. The antigen is not known. Clones were sequenced by immunoSEQ multiplex PCR, and TCRdb holds only the in-frame ones, with some missing. The repertoire holds about 140,000 clones, with 86% as singletons.

The rearrangement links TRBV5-1 to TRBJ2-5, with 10 nucleotides matching TRBD2. The clonotype comes from a woman in her fifties or sixties with renal cell carcinoma. This specimen consisted of blood, obtained from a patient whose treatment included radiotherapy and nephrectomy. In DNA, the CDR3 is TGCGCCAGCAGCTTATGGACTAGCGGAGCACAAGAGACCCAGTACTTC. The encoded protein is CASSLWTSGAQETQYF.